These 7 T cell receptor beta chains came from one sample sequenced in a study of blood T cell repertoires in COVID-19. Profiling relied on immunoSEQ multiplex PCR, and the TCRdb table lists in-frame clones only, not all of them. The table records about 110,000 clones, roughly 82% of them present only once. The sequenced sample was peripheral blood. These receptors were obtained from a woman of 80 years or more with active or convalescent COVID-19.

This chain joins TRBV12-3 or TRBV12-4 and TRBJ1-1; D ambiguous. With 5 bases removed from V and 1 base from J, the gap between germline ends came to 8 bases. This CDR3 has 13 amino acids. CDR3 region: CASSRAGNTEAFF. CDR3 nucleotides: TGTGCCAGCAGTCGTGCGGGGAACACTGAAGCTTTCTTT.

This clone has only a few counts. The chain joins TRBV27 to TRBJ2-3; TRBD1 matches 8 bases. CDR3 size: 17 residues. With V trimmed by 6 bases and J by 2 bases, 13 bases remained unmatched. Germline loops: CDR1 MNHEY, CDR2 SMNVEV (reference sequence). This CDR3 is CASRGRWTGRITDTQYF. The DNA of the CDR3 is TGTGCCAGCAGGGGAAGATGGACAGGGAGGATCACAGATACGCAGTATTTT.

This chain uses TRBV27 with TRBJ2-3; D unclear. Germline V gene sequence: CDR1 MNHEY, CDR2 SMNVEV (reference sequence). Trimming left V 7 bases short and J 1 base short, with 9 bases between. The CDR3 sequence is 13 residues long. The CDR3 bases are TGTGCCAGCACCCTGGCAGGCACAGATACGCAGTATTTT. This sequence encodes CASTLAGTDTQYF.

J is TRBJ2-5 and V is TRBV28; D not resolved. This CDR3 has 17 amino acids. Trimming left V 4 bases short and J 1 base short, with 19 bases between. CDR1 and CDR2 from the germline V gene are MDHEN and SYDVKM. DNA of the CDR3: TGTGCCAGCAGTTCAGCCGAGGCAGCGAACATCCAAGAGACCCAGTACTTC. Protein sequence: CASSSAEAANIQETQYF.

The chain joins TRBV5-4 to TRBJ2-5, with D tentatively TRBD1 (5 bases). V lost 2 bases, J lost 4 bases, and 9 bases lay in between. The CDR3 is 13 residues long. CDR1 is SGHNT and CDR2 is YYREEE in the germline V gene (reference sequence). CDR3 bases: TGTGCCAGCAGCTTTCAGGGTGGAGAGACCCAGTACTTC. Its protein is CASSFQGGETQYF.

J is TRBJ1-5 and V is TRBV3-1 (or the pseudogene TRBV3-2); no clear D. The length of the CDR3 is 15 residues. CDR1 is LGHDT and CDR2 is YNNKEL in the germline V gene (reference sequence). V gave up 3 bases and J gave up 4 bases, with 13 bases separating them. CDR3 amino acids: CASSQGEVQNQPQHF. Here the CDR3 DNA reads TGTGCCAGCAGCCAGGGTGAGGTTCAGAATCAGCCCCAGCATTTT.

The chain combines TRBV20-1 with TRBJ2-4, with 8 bases identical to TRBD1. Germline-derived CDR1 and CDR2 are DFQATT and SNEGSKA (reference sequence). V trimming: 3 bases; J trimming: 8 bases; junction bases outside the gene matches: 12. The CDR3 has 15 residues. CDR3 protein: CSASSRAGGKDIQYF. DNA of the CDR3: TGCAGTGCTAGTAGCCGCGCAGGGGGCAAGGACATTCAGTACTTC.